This record covers a single T cell receptor (beta chain). Its recognized antigen is unknown. There are no base qualities to consult, and no much larger clone falls within one base. The immunoSEQ Assay, a bias-controlled multiplex PCR, was used to amplify TCRbeta CDR3 regions from genomic DNA. As for the authors' bioinformatics: Nucleated cell counts per sample were estimated from amplification of reference gene primers within the assay. To quantify the absolute abundance of each unique TCRbeta CDR3 rearrangement, sequence reads were collapsed and filtered. Productive Simpson clonality was computed per sample as the square root of Simpson's diversity index over productive rearrangements. The clones in this table, taken by TCRdb from immuneACCESS, are in-frame only. Not every clone is retained; where verified, under half of the shortfall comes from an unresolved V gene, and the cause of the rest is unknown. The D gene and trimming were derived from the DNA, and the V and J assignments and clone size from that table. For this sample there are under 50,000 clones; just under 70% appear just once. About 5.9% of the sample is in the top ten clones.

Deletion took 6 bases off V and 0 bases off J, with a span of 11 bases between the germline ends. CDR1 MNHEY and CDR2 SVGAGI are derived from the germline V gene. The CDR3 numbers 14 residues from cysteine through phenylalanine. The kept DNA is CDR3 alone, 42 bases in frame from the first base. The collaborating institutions used their own protocols to collect whole blood in K2EDTA tubes. Collaborator samples were shipped for TCRbeta analysis as frozen whole blood, isolated PBMCs, or DNA extracted from either sample type. This entry comes from a study of blood T cell repertoires in COVID-19 (dated by TCRdb to about 2020). A note on the overall study: The collaborator samples originated in the United States, Italy and Spain and spanned the acute and convalescent phases of COVID-19. The material from the prospective study consisted of cDNA or gDNA derived from T cells, B-cell-depleted T cells, or PBMCs. The sample metadata nearly always contained a de-identified subject ID, COVID-19 status, age in years and sex. Deeply sampled blood TCRbeta repertoires from subjects exposed to, actively infected with, or recovered from COVID-19 were included in the dataset. The repertoires were made available in a free public database intended to serve as a resource for research on the immune response to SARS-CoV-2. Samples came from the ongoing ImmuneRACE study (first 160 participants) plus 1,254 subjects from 6 global collaborators. Where available, HLA class I and class II types were obtained from metadata supplied by the sample provider rather than from assay-based typing.

The research as a whole found: The quantity of clinical and demographic metadata differed by source and by participant and was supplied without curation.

The receptor was isolated from a man older than 75 with acute or convalescent COVID-19. Sequencing was carried out using peripheral blood. The chain links TRBV6-5 with TRBJ1-1; D gene: possibly TRBD1, on 5 matching bases. The nucleotide sequence reads TGTGCCAGCAGATCTCAGGGCTTGAACACTGAAGCTTTCTTT. It specifies CASRSQGLNTEAFF.